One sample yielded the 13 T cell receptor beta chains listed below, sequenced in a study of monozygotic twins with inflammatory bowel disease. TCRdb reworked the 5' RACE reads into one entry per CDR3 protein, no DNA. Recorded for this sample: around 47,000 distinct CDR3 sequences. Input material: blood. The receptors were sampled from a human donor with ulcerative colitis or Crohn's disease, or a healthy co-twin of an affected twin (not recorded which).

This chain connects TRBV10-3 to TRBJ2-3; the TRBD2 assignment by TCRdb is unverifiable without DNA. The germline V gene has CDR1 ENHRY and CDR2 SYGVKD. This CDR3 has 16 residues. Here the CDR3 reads CAISQTSGRSTDTQYF.

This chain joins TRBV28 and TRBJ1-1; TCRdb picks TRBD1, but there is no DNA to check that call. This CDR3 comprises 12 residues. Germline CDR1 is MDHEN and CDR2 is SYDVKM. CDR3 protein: CASSLQGVEAFF.

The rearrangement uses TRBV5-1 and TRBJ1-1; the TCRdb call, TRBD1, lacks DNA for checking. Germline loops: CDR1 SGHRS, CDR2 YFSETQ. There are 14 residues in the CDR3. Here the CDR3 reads CASSLGTANTEAFF.

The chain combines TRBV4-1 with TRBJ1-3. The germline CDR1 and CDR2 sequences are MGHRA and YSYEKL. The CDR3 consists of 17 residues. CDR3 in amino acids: CASSQDQYNPSGNTIYF.

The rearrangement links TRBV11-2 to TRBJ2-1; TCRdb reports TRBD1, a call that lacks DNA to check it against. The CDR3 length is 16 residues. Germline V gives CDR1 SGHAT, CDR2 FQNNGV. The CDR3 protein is CASSLVLRQGHNEQFF.

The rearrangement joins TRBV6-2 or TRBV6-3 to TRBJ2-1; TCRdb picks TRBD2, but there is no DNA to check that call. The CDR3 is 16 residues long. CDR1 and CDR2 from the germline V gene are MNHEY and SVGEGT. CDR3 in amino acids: CASSYRETSRYNEQFF.

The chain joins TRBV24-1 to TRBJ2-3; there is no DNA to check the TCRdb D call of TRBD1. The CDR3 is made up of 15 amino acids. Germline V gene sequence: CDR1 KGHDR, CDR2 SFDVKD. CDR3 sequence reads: CATSPGGLSTDTQYF.

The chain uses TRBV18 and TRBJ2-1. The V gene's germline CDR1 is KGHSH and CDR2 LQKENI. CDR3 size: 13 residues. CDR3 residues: CASSPDPSAYRLF.

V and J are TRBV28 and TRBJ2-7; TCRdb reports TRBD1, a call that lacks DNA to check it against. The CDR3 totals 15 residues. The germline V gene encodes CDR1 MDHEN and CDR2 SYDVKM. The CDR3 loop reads CASTPAGGGFYEQYF.

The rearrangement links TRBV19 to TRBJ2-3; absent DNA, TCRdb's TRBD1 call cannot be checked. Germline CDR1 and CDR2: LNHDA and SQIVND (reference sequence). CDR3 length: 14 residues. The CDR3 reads CASSIGTRTDTQYF.

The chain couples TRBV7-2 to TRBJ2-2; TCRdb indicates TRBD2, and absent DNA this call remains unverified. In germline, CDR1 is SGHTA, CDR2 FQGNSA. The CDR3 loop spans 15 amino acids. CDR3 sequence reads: CASSRAGGMLGELFF.

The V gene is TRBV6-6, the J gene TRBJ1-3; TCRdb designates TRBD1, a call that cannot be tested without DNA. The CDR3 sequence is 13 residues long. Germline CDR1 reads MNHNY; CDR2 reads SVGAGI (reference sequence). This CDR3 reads CASSGQKAHTIYF.

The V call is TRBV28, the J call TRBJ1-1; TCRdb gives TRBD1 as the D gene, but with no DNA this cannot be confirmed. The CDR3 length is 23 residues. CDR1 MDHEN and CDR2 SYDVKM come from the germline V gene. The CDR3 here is CASSFRTNRVPLGTHNLNTEAFF.